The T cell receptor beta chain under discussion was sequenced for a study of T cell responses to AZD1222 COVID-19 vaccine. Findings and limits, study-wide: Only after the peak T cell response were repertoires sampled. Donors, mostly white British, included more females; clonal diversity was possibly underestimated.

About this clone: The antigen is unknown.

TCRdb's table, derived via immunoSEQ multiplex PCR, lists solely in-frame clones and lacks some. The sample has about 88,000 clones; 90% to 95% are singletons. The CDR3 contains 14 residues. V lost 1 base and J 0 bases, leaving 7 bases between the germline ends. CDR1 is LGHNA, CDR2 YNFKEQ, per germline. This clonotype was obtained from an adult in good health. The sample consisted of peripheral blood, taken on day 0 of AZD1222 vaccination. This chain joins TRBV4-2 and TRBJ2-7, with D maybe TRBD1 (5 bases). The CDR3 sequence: CASSQATVSYEQYF. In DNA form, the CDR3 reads TGTGCCAGCAGCCAAGCGACAGTCTCCTACGAGCAGTACTTC.